This is a list of T cell receptor beta chains from one sample in a study of T cell changes during pregnancy in multiple sclerosis. Generated by immunoSEQ multiplex PCR, the TCRdb table keeps only in-frame clones and is missing some. The repertoire has 50,000 to 65,000 clones, about 94% of them found once; the top ten carry 3.2%. The sequenced sample was CD8+ T cells from peripheral blood mononuclear cells, obtained in the second trimester of pregnancy. Source of these receptors: a female donor with multiple sclerosis, enrolled in a pregnancy study. CDR3s include the opening cysteine and the closing phenylalanine or tryptophan. The order of the fields is D gene, clone size, V gene, J gene, CDR3 DNA, CDR3 protein. A D gene is named only where the DNA matches it firmly. Not all rows give a size; the values are once, few, many and, for expanded clones, a class.

d_gene: TRBD1
abundance: few
v_gene: TRBV4-2
j_gene: TRBJ1-1
CDR3nt: TGTGCCAGCAGCCAAGAAGGGGACAGGATTGAAGCTTTCTTT
CDR3aa: CASSQEGDRIEAFF

d_gene: TRBD1
abundance: .
v_gene: TRBV29-1
j_gene: TRBJ2-7
CDR3nt: TGCAGCGTTACGACAGGGGTGCGAGAGCAGTACTTC
CDR3aa: CSVTTGVREQYF

d_gene: TRBD2
abundance: .
v_gene: TRBV5-1
j_gene: TRBJ2-1
CDR3nt: TGCGCCAACCGATATGGGACTAGCGGGAGCTCCTACAATGAGCAGTTCTTC
CDR3aa: CANRYGTSGSSYNEQFF

d_gene: TRBD2
abundance: .
v_gene: TRBV5-6
j_gene: TRBJ2-6
CDR3nt: TGTGCCAGCAGCTTCTCCCAGGGACTAGGGGGGGCCAACGTCCTGACTTTC
CDR3aa: CASSFSQGLGGANVLTF

d_gene: TRBD1
abundance: .
v_gene: TRBV30
j_gene: TRBJ2-7
CDR3nt: TGTGCCTGGAGAGACGACAGGGGGGTAACCTACGAGCAGTACTTC
CDR3aa: CAWRDDRGVTYEQYF

d_gene: .
abundance: .
v_gene: TRBV27
j_gene: TRBJ1-2
CDR3nt: TGTGCCAGCAGTTTATCCCGGACTAGTTATGGCTACACCTTC
CDR3aa: CASSLSRTSYGYTF

d_gene: .
abundance: .
v_gene: TRBV19
j_gene: TRBJ2-1
CDR3nt: TGTGCCAGTAGTATAGGACTAGGAGGCAATGAGCAGTTCTTC
CDR3aa: CASSIGLGGNEQFF

d_gene: TRBD2
abundance: .
v_gene: TRBV7-6
j_gene: TRBJ2-5
CDR3nt: TGTGCCAGCAGCTTAGCGAGCGGGAGAGCGGAGACCCAGTACTTC
CDR3aa: CASSLASGRAETQYF

d_gene: TRBD1
abundance: .
v_gene: TRBV19
j_gene: TRBJ2-7
CDR3nt: TGTGCCAGTAGCTATGGGACAGGGGGCTTCTACGAGCAGTACTTC
CDR3aa: CASSYGTGGFYEQYF

d_gene: TRBD1
abundance: .
v_gene: TRBV4-3
j_gene: TRBJ2-7
CDR3nt: TGCGCCAGCAGCCAGGGGGACAGCCCGACCTACGAGCAGTACTTC
CDR3aa: CASSQGDSPTYEQYF

d_gene: TRBD2
abundance: .
v_gene: TRBV28
j_gene: TRBJ2-3
CDR3nt: TGTGCCAGCAGTTCTATCACCAAGACTAGCGGGAGCACAGATACGCAGTATTTT
CDR3aa: CASSSITKTSGSTDTQYF

d_gene: .
abundance: .
v_gene: TRBV2
j_gene: TRBJ2-1
CDR3nt: TGTGCCAGCGAGAAAAGGGGGAGGGCCGCCTACAATGAGCAGTTCTTC
CDR3aa: CASEKRGRAAYNEQFF

d_gene: .
abundance: .
v_gene: TRBV6-5
j_gene: TRBJ1-2
CDR3nt: TGTGCCAGCAGTTACCTGGGGGCGGGGGACGGCTACACCTTC
CDR3aa: CASSYLGAGDGYTF

d_gene: .
abundance: .
v_gene: TRBV7-3
j_gene: TRBJ2-3
CDR3nt: TGTGCCAGCAGCCCGACAGAAGACGGTACGCAGTATTTT
CDR3aa: CASSPTEDGTQYF

d_gene: TRBD1
abundance: .
v_gene: TRBV4-3
j_gene: TRBJ2-2
CDR3nt: TGCGCCAGCAGCCAAGATTTGTCAGGGGGAGCCACCGGGGAGCTGTTTTTT
CDR3aa: CASSQDLSGGATGELFF

d_gene: .
abundance: .
v_gene: TRBV9
j_gene: TRBJ2-7
CDR3nt: TGTGCCAGCAGCGAGCAGGGATACTCCTACGAGCAGTACTTC
CDR3aa: CASSEQGYSYEQYF

d_gene: .
abundance: .
v_gene: TRBV7-7
j_gene: TRBJ2-5
CDR3nt: TGTGCCAGCAGCTTAGTTGGGACTCAAGAGACCCAGTACTTC
CDR3aa: CASSLVGTQETQYF

d_gene: .
abundance: .
v_gene: TRBV19
j_gene: TRBJ1-2
CDR3nt: TGTGCCAGTAGTCAGGGGATACCTAACTATGGCTACACCTTC
CDR3aa: CASSQGIPNYGYTF

d_gene: .
abundance: .
v_gene: TRBV29-1
j_gene: TRBJ1-5
CDR3nt: TGCAGCGTTGGCGGGGGGCTCAATCAGCCCCAGCATTTT
CDR3aa: CSVGGGLNQPQHF

d_gene: .
abundance: .
v_gene: TRBV10-2
j_gene: TRBJ2-5
CDR3nt: TGCGCCAGCAGTCTACTTTTGCCCCAAGAGACCCAGTACTTC
CDR3aa: CASSLLLPQETQYF

d_gene: TRBD2
abundance: .
v_gene: TRBV6-1
j_gene: TRBJ2-1
CDR3nt: TGTGCCAGCAGTGCGGGAGGGGGTAATGAGCAGTTCTTC
CDR3aa: CASSAGGGNEQFF

d_gene: .
abundance: .
v_gene: TRBV9
j_gene: TRBJ2-5
CDR3nt: TGTGCCAGCAGCGTAGGAGAATTACAGGCTGCATGGGAGACCCAGTACTTC
CDR3aa: CASSVGELQAAWETQYF

d_gene: TRBD2
abundance: .
v_gene: TRBV27
j_gene: TRBJ2-7
CDR3nt: TGTGCCAGCAGTTGGACTAGCGGTGCCTACGAGCGGTACTTC
CDR3aa: CASSWTSGAYERYF

d_gene: .
abundance: once
v_gene: TRBV19
j_gene: TRBJ1-2
CDR3nt: TGTGCCAGCTCATTACAGGCTACCCCCTATGGCTACACCTTC
CDR3aa: CASSLQATPYGYTF

d_gene: TRBD1
abundance: .
v_gene: TRBV7-9
j_gene: TRBJ2-3
CDR3nt: TGTGCCAGCAGCTTAGTTCTCCGGGACAGGGGGACAGATACGCAGTATTTT
CDR3aa: CASSLVLRDRGTDTQYF

d_gene: TRBD1
abundance: .
v_gene: TRBV27
j_gene: TRBJ1-1
CDR3nt: TGTGCCAGCCATGCCGGTGGACAGGGCTACACTGAAGCTTTCTTT
CDR3aa: CASHAGGQGYTEAFF

d_gene: TRBD2
abundance: .
v_gene: TRBV27
j_gene: TRBJ2-5
CDR3nt: TGTGCCAGCAGTGGCCGGGAGGGCCAAGAGACCCAGTACTTC
CDR3aa: CASSGREGQETQYF

d_gene: .
abundance: .
v_gene: TRBV30
j_gene: TRBJ1-1
CDR3nt: TGTGCCTGGGAAGTGCACATGAACACTGAAGCTTTCTTT
CDR3aa: CAWEVHMNTEAFF

d_gene: TRBD1
abundance: once
v_gene: TRBV2
j_gene: TRBJ1-2
CDR3nt: TGTGCCAGCACTCTCCCTTTGACAGGGGCGGACTATGGCTACACCTTC
CDR3aa: CASTLPLTGADYGYTF

d_gene: .
abundance: .
v_gene: TRBV29-1
j_gene: TRBJ2-3
CDR3nt: TGCAGCGTTGCCCACCTAGGCGGTGCCCTCACAGATACGCAGTATTTT
CDR3aa: CSVAHLGGALTDTQYF

d_gene: .
abundance: .
v_gene: TRBV27
j_gene: TRBJ2-1
CDR3nt: TGTGCCAGCAGTCGGGGCAATGAGCAGTTCTTC
CDR3aa: CASSRGNEQFF

d_gene: TRBD1
abundance: .
v_gene: TRBV7-9
j_gene: TRBJ2-7
CDR3nt: TGTGCCAGCAGGGGGCCGGGACAGGGGATCCTAGTTGACCCCCTCGAGCAGTACTTC
CDR3aa: CASRGPGQGILVDPLEQYF

d_gene: .
abundance: .
v_gene: TRBV27
j_gene: TRBJ2-4
CDR3nt: TGTGCCAGCGGCGCAGGGCTGCACATTCAGTACTTC
CDR3aa: CASGAGLHIQYF

d_gene: .
abundance: once
v_gene: TRBV27
j_gene: TRBJ1-1
CDR3nt: TGTGCCAGCGGTATCCCGGGTCCGAACACTGAAGCTTTCTTT
CDR3aa: CASGIPGPNTEAFF

d_gene: TRBD2
abundance: .
v_gene: TRBV7-6
j_gene: TRBJ2-1
CDR3nt: TGTGCCAGCAGCCAAGGACTAGCGGGACGCTCCTACAATGAGCAGTTCTTC
CDR3aa: CASSQGLAGRSYNEQFF

d_gene: .
abundance: .
v_gene: TRBV11-2
j_gene: TRBJ2-1
CDR3nt: TGTGCCAGCAGCTTAGAGAGTGGGGCTAGGGGGGGGCGGGCCAATGAGCAGTTCTTC
CDR3aa: CASSLESGARGGRANEQFF

d_gene: .
abundance: .
v_gene: TRBV9
j_gene: TRBJ1-1
CDR3nt: TGTGCCAGCAGCCCCCCACAGGCAGAAACTGAAGCTTTCTTT
CDR3aa: CASSPPQAETEAFF

d_gene: .
abundance: .
v_gene: TRBV28
j_gene: TRBJ1-1
CDR3nt: TGTGCCAGCAGTCCATTTACAGGTTCCCTTGAAGCTTTCTTT
CDR3aa: CASSPFTGSLEAFF

d_gene: .
abundance: few
v_gene: TRBV6-1
j_gene: TRBJ2-2
CDR3nt: TGTGCCAGCAGGGGCAGGGCGAACACCGGGGAGCTGTTTTTT
CDR3aa: CASRGRANTGELFF

d_gene: TRBD1
abundance: .
v_gene: TRBV7-2
j_gene: TRBJ2-7
CDR3nt: TGTGCCAGCAGCCTCGGGACAGGGGAAATCTACGAGCAGTACTTC
CDR3aa: CASSLGTGEIYEQYF

d_gene: TRBD1
abundance: .
v_gene: TRBV19
j_gene: TRBJ1-5
CDR3nt: TGTGCCAGTCGACAGGGGGTTGGTCAGCCCCAGCATTTT
CDR3aa: CASRQGVGQPQHF

d_gene: .
abundance: once
v_gene: TRBV11-2
j_gene: TRBJ2-5
CDR3nt: TGTGCCAGCAGCCCGTACGGGGTGGAGACCCAGTACTTC
CDR3aa: CASSPYGVETQYF

d_gene: .
abundance: .
v_gene: TRBV27
j_gene: TRBJ2-7
CDR3nt: TGTGCCAGCAGTTTAAGCGTTTCCCCGAGCTACGAGCAGTACTTC
CDR3aa: CASSLSVSPSYEQYF

d_gene: .
abundance: .
v_gene: TRBV4-3
j_gene: TRBJ2-7
CDR3nt: TGCGCCAGCAGCCAAGAAATTAGCGGAGTTATATCTATAGCCTACGAGCAGTACTTC
CDR3aa: CASSQEISGVISIAYEQYF

d_gene: TRBD1
abundance: .
v_gene: TRBV19
j_gene: TRBJ1-5
CDR3nt: TGTGCCAGTAGTGGCCCACCGGGACAGGGGGTTAAGGGCAATCAGCCCCAGCATTTT
CDR3aa: CASSGPPGQGVKGNQPQHF

d_gene: TRBD1
abundance: .
v_gene: TRBV13
j_gene: TRBJ2-2
CDR3nt: TGTGCCAGCAGCCCGTACGGACAGGAAGGCAGCACCGGGGAGCTGTTTTTT
CDR3aa: CASSPYGQEGSTGELFF

d_gene: TRBD1
abundance: .
v_gene: TRBV19
j_gene: TRBJ2-1
CDR3nt: TGTGCCAGTAGTCCGGGACAGTACAATGAGCAGTTCTTC
CDR3aa: CASSPGQYNEQFF

d_gene: .
abundance: .
v_gene: TRBV9
j_gene: TRBJ2-3
CDR3nt: TGTGCCAGCAGCGTGGGGCAGAGCACAGATACGCAGTATTTT
CDR3aa: CASSVGQSTDTQYF

d_gene: TRBD1
abundance: .
v_gene: TRBV15
j_gene: TRBJ2-2
CDR3nt: TGTGCCACCAGCAGATTTCAAGTCGGGACAGGGCACACCGGGGAGCTGTTTTTT
CDR3aa: CATSRFQVGTGHTGELFF